This TCR beta chain was identified during a study of shared clonotypes between healthy human individuals. Every donor was a Caucasian adult from Nashville, Tennessee. Remarks on this clone: Its antigen is as yet unknown.

What was sequenced on ten immunoSEQ deep assay plates was unsorted PBMC DNA. Profiling relied on immunoSEQ multiplex PCR, and the TCRdb table lists in-frame clones only, not all of them. The sample carries about 490,000 clones, less than 80% recorded once. Study-level findings and limits: Sampling used blood alone; tissue repertoires probably differ.

This clonotype originated in a woman aged 40 to 50 in good health. Some clones in this sample may be carry-over from other donors' samples. Sequenced input: PBMCs.

Here the CDR3 reads CASSPGRLNTGELFF. CDR3 nucleotide sequence: TGTGCCAGCTCACCAGGGAGGCTCAACACCGGGGAGCTGTTTTTT. This chain joins TRBV18 and TRBJ2-2, with a tentative D call TRBD2 (6 bases). V gave up 2 bases and J gave up 2 bases, with 9 bases separating them. The germline gives CDR1 KGHSH, CDR2 LQKENI. The CDR3 consists of 15 residues. The variable domain in full, completed from reference TRBV18 and TRBJ2-2, reads NAGVMQNPRHLVRRRGQEARLRCSPMKGHSHVYWYRQLPEEGLKFMVYLQKENIIDESGMPKERFSAEFPKEGPSILRIQQVVRGDSAAYFCASSPGRLNTGELFFGEGSRLTVL.